This TCR beta chain was sequenced during a study of T cell responses to AZD1222 COVID-19 vaccine. Study observations and caveats: Donors were chiefly white British, with a greater number of females, and clonal diversity was perhaps underestimated. Epitopes outside B.1.351 and B.1.1.7 mutated regions reportedly drew nearly half of spike TCRs. It was only 6 or 7 AZD1222 recipients who were seropositive at baseline. Spike as a whole was targeted by vaccine-associated CD4 TCRs, dominant at 160-218 and 743-854.

Assay used: immunoSEQ multiplex PCR; TCRdb lists only in-frame clones, some missing. The repertoire holds roughly 160,000 clones, with roughly nine tenths as singletons. A note on this clone: Its target is unknown.

The specimen was peripheral blood, collected on day 0 of AZD1222 vaccination. This receptor was taken from an adult in good health.

Here the CDR3 DNA reads TGTGCCAGCAGCTTTAATGAGCAGTTCTTC. As protein: CASSFNEQFF. V gene TRBV7-9 combines with J gene TRBJ2-1; D uncertain. Per germline, CDR1 SEHNR and CDR2 FQNEAQ (reference sequence). CDR3 size: 10 residues. V lost 3 bases to trimming and J lost 7 bases, with 1 base between them.